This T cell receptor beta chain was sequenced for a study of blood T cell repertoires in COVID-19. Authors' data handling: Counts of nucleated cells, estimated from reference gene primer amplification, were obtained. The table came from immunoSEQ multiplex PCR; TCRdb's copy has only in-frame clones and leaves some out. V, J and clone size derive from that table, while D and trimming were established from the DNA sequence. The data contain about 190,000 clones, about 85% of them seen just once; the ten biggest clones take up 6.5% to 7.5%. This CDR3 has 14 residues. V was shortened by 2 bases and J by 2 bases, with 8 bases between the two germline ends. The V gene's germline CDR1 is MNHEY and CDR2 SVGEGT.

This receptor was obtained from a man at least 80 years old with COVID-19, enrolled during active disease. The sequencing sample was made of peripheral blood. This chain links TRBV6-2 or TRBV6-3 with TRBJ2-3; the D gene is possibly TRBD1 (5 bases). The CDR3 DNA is TGTGCCAGCAGTTACCCAGGGATCACAGATACGCAGTATTTT. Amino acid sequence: CASSYPGITDTQYF.